The 31 T cell receptor beta chains listed next were all sequenced from one sample in a study of blood T cell repertoires in COVID-19. TCRdb keeps only in-frame clones here, not all; method: immunoSEQ multiplex PCR. The sample consists of roughly 250,000 clones, approximately 90% of them appearing once. Sequences were obtained from peripheral blood. The origin of the receptors is a woman between 40 and 50 years old who had recovered from COVID-19.

V is TRBV6-5 and J is TRBJ1-5; D is possibly TRBD1 (5 bases). Germline CDR1 MNHEY, CDR2 SVGAGI. The CDR3 runs 15 residues. Trimming pared 0 bases from V and 0 bases from J, leaving 6 bases between. CDR3 region: CASSYSRDSNQPQHF. In DNA form, the CDR3 reads TGTGCCAGCAGTTACTCCAGGGATAGCAATCAGCCCCAGCATTTT.

This clone showed up just once. The V and J genes are TRBV27 and TRBJ2-1; D perhaps matches TRBD2 (7 bases). V gave up 3 bases and J gave up 4 bases, with 13 bases separating them. Germline V gene sequence: CDR1 MNHEY, CDR2 SMNVEV (reference sequence). This CDR3 has 15 amino acids. The CDR3 DNA is TGTGCCAGCAGTTTCGGGCGGGGGCCTTACAATGAGCAGTTCTTC. It codes for CASSFGRGPYNEQFF.

The chain has TRBV19 and TRBJ2-1; TRBD2 agrees at 8 bases. The junction had 14 bases not matched to a gene; V was cut back by 7 bases and J by 6 bases. Germline CDR1 LNHDA, CDR2 SQIVND (reference sequence). The CDR3 sequence is 16 residues long. The CDR3 loop is CASTRNPGGPANEQFF. Written as DNA, the CDR3 is TGTGCCAGTACCCGCAACCCGGGAGGGCCAGCCAATGAGCAGTTCTTC.

CDR3 protein: CASSVASSGNTIYF. The CDR3 DNA reads TGTGCCAGCAGCGTAGCCAGCTCTGGAAACACCATATATTTT. The V gene is TRBV9, the J gene TRBJ1-3; D remains unclear. The V gene's germline CDR1 is SGDLS and CDR2 YYNGEE. The CDR3 has 14 amino acids. V was clipped by 0 bases and J by 0 bases, with 4 bases between them. Full variable domain (rest looked up from reference TRBV9 and TRBJ1-3): DSGVTQTPKHLITATGQRVTLRCSPRSGDLSVYWYQQSLDQGLQFLIQYYNGEERAKGNILERFSAQQFPDLHSELNLSSLELGDSALYFCASSVASSGNTIYFGEGSWLTVV.

The chain employs TRBV6-5 and TRBJ2-7, with 8 bases identical to TRBD1. Germline CDR1 MNHEY, CDR2 SVGAGI. V shed 6 bases and J 0 bases; nucleotides not matched to a gene: 7. The CDR3 extends over 15 amino acids. CDR3 bases: TGTGCCAGCAGGGAGGGACAGGCCTCCTCCTACGAGCAGTACTTC. Amino acids: CASREGQASSYEQYF.

The V call is TRBV15, the J call TRBJ2-5; maybe TRBD2 (5 bases). The CDR3 length is 11 residues. Trimming removed 8 bases at V and 9 bases at J, with 13 bases between. Germline CDR1 is LNHNV and CDR2 is YYDKDF (reference sequence). The CDR3 here is CATGGAGAQYF. CDR3 bases: TGTGCCACCGGAGGAGCCGGGGCCCAGTACTTC. The variable domain in full, with the rest retrieved from reference TRBV15 and TRBJ2-5, is DAMVIQNPRYQVTQFGKPVTLSCSQTLNHNVMYWYQQKSSQAPKLLFHYYDKDFNNEADTPDNFQSRRPNTSFCFLDIRSPGLGDTAMYLCATGGAGAQYFGPGTRLLVL.

The rearrangement uses TRBV7-8 and TRBJ2-5; 10 bases are shared with TRBD2. There are 16 residues in the CDR3. Germline trimming cut 7 bases from V and 4 bases from J; bases unmatched to any gene: 12. The germline CDR1 and CDR2 sequences are SGHVS and FQNEAQ. The CDR3 region is CASTHRRLAGVETQYF. In DNA form, the CDR3 reads TGTGCCAGCACCCACCGGCGGCTAGCGGGAGTAGAGACCCAGTACTTC.

This clone was recorded only once. A junction end diverges from the germline sequence, so it may reflect a read error. Here the CDR3 reads CASRIGRGTGNTIYF. The CDR3 bases are TGTGCCAGTAGGATAGGCCGGGGTACGGGAAACACCATATATTTT. V usage is TRBV19 and J usage is TRBJ1-3; D not certain. CDR1 is LNHDA, CDR2 SQIVND, per germline (reference sequence). The CDR3 consists of 15 residues.

The rearrangement joins TRBV15 to TRBJ1-1; D remains unclear. This CDR3 is built from 14 residues. Per the germline V gene, CDR1 is LNHNV and CDR2 is YYDKDF (reference sequence). The ends were cut back, 1 base at V and 6 bases at J, with 12 bases in the middle. The CDR3 coding sequence is TGTGCCACCAGCAGAGTGGGAGGTTGGGCTGAAGCTTTCTTT. Translation gives CATSRVGGWAEAFF. Full variable domain (remainder filled in from reference TRBV15 and TRBJ1-1): DAMVIQNPRYQVTQFGKPVTLSCSQTLNHNVMYWYQQKSSQAPKLLFHYYDKDFNNEADTPDNFQSRRPNTSFCFLDIRSPGLGDTAMYLCATSRVGGWAEAFFGQGTRLTVV.

This clone was counted only a few times. The rearrangement joins TRBV19 to TRBJ1-6, with D maybe TRBD1 (6 bases). The CDR3 runs 15 residues. With 3 bases removed from V and 9 bases from J, the gap between germline ends came to 15 bases. Germline CDR1 is LNHDA and CDR2 is SQIVND (reference sequence). This CDR3 is CASSIRRTAGSPLHF. The DNA for the CDR3 is TGTGCCAGTAGTATTAGGCGGACAGCCGGTTCACCCCTCCACTTT.

V gene TRBV7-3 combines with J gene TRBJ2-1; 7 positions match TRBD2. V gave up 5 bases and J gave up 0 bases; unmatched junction bases: 7. This CDR3 region has 16 residues. Germline loops: CDR1 SGHTA, CDR2 FQGTGA. CDR3: CASSERGGSSYNEQFF. The CDR3 nucleotides read TGTGCCAGCAGCGAAAGGGGCGGGAGCTCCTACAATGAGCAGTTCTTC.

The V call is TRBV27, the J call TRBJ2-5, with TRBD1 matching 7 bases. V shed 4 bases, J shed 0 bases, and the junction held 2 bases outside the gene matches. The CDR3 has 14 amino acids. Germline-derived CDR1 and CDR2 are MNHEY and SMNVEV (reference sequence). CDR3 in amino acids: CASSSGTDQETQYF. The CDR3 coding sequence is TGTGCCAGCAGTTCCGGGACAGACCAAGAGACCCAGTACTTC.

The chain couples TRBV15 to TRBJ1-1, with D perhaps matching TRBD1 (6 bases). The CDR3 contains 14 residues. Trimming shortened V by 5 bases and J by 11 bases, and 21 bases separated the two germline ends. Germline V gene data show CDR1 as LNHNV and CDR2 as YYDKDF (reference sequence). DNA for the CDR3: TGTGCCACCAGCCCCGGGGGGCTGGGCGGCGGGGCTTTCTTT. Residues: CATSPGGLGGGAFF.

The rearrangement links TRBV7-2 to TRBJ2-1; 10 bases are a match to TRBD2. The germline CDR1 and CDR2 sequences are SGHTA and FQGNSA. The CDR3 is 19 amino acids. J lost 5 bases, V lost 0 bases, and 13 bases had no gene match. CDR3 sequence reads: CASSLAHALLAGVDNEQFF. CDR3 sequence (DNA): TGTGCCAGCAGCTTAGCCCACGCTCTTCTAGCGGGAGTCGACAATGAGCAGTTCTTC. The entire variable domain, with the rest obtained from reference TRBV7-2 and TRBJ2-1, is as follows: GAGVSQSPSNKVTEKGKDVELRCDPISGHTALYWYRQSLGQGLEFLIYFQGNSAPDKSGLPSDRFSAERTGGSVSTLTIQRTQQEDSAVYLCASSLAHALLAGVDNEQFFGPGTRLTVL.

The V gene is TRBV14, the J gene TRBJ1-2, with TRBD1 matching 10 bases. Germline assignment: CDR1 SGHDN and CDR2 FVKESK. The CDR3 sequence is 16 residues long. V gave up 1 base and J gave up 0 bases; unmatched junction bases: 2. The CDR3 is CASSQAGTGANYGYTF. The CDR3 DNA follows: TGTGCCAGCAGCCAAGCCGGGACAGGGGCTAACTATGGCTACACCTTC.

This clone was detected once. This sequence joins TRBV19 and TRBJ2-1; TRBD1 matches 8 bases. CDR3 size: 13 residues. The trim removed 3 bases at V and 10 bases at J, leaving 5 bases unmatched. Germline CDR1 is LNHDA and CDR2 is SQIVND (reference sequence). The CDR3 loop reads CASSIPGGFEQFF. Written as DNA, the CDR3 is TGTGCCAGTAGTATCCCAGGGGGCTTCGAGCAGTTCTTC. Full variable domain (outside the CDR3, taken from reference TRBV19 and TRBJ2-1): DGGITQSPKYLFRKEGQNVTLSCEQNLNHDAMYWYRQDPGQGLRLIYYSQIVNDFQKGDIAEGYSVSREKKESFPLTVTSAQKNPTAFYLCASSIPGGFEQFFGPGTRLTVL.

The rearrangement uses TRBV9 and TRBJ2-3; 9 nucleotides match TRBD1. The CDR3 totals 16 residues. CDR1 and CDR2 (germline): SGDLS, YYNGEE. Trimming took 3 bases from V and 3 from J; bases not matched to a gene: 8. The CDR3 region has the DNA TGTGCCAGCAGCGCCCTCACAGGGGGCGTGACAGATACGCAGTATTTT. As protein: CASSALTGGVTDTQYF.

CDR3 in amino acids: CASSLEAGRQSDAFF. The CDR3 DNA reads as TGCGCCAGCAGCTTGGAGGCAGGGCGTCAAAGTGATGCTTTCTTT. V gene TRBV5-1 combines with J gene TRBJ1-1; D perhaps matches TRBD1 (5 bases). Germline CDR1 is SGHRS and CDR2 is YFSETQ. Trimming removed 0 bases at V and 11 bases at J, with 20 bases between. The CDR3 runs to 15 residues.

This chain uses TRBV5-1 with TRBJ2-5; D is ambiguous. The CDR3 consists of 14 residues. Germline CDR1 is SGHRS and CDR2 is YFSETQ. V dropped 0 bases and J dropped 2 bases, with 8 bases sitting between them. CDR3 sequence: CASSLAGSQETQYF. CDR3 in DNA: TGCGCCAGCAGCTTGGCCGGTTCTCAAGAGACCCAGTACTTC.

The gene calls are TRBV24-1 and TRBJ1-5; no reliable D call. Trimming left V 9 bases short and J 0 bases short, with 14 bases between. The length of the CDR3 is 15 residues. Germline-derived CDR1 and CDR2 are KGHDR and SFDVKD. The DNA for the CDR3 is TGTGCCACCTCACCTCCGGGATTTAGCAATCAGCCCCAGCATTTT. Residues: CATSPPGFSNQPQHF.

The gene calls are TRBV29-1 and TRBJ2-7, with 8 nucleotides matching TRBD1. CDR3 length: 14 amino acids. Per germline, CDR1 SQVTM and CDR2 ANQGSEA. V was pared by 6 bases and J by 1 base, with 8 bases of the junction left unmatched. CDR3 in amino acids: CSVRTGQESYEQYF. The DNA of the CDR3 is TGCAGCGTCCGAACGGGACAGGAGTCCTACGAGCAGTACTTC.

The rearrangement uses TRBV7-9 and TRBJ2-1; TRBD1 might be the D (6 bases). Germline CDR1 is SEHNR and CDR2 is FQNEAQ (reference sequence). V lost 4 bases, J lost 4 bases, and 14 bases lay in between. The CDR3 contains 15 residues. CDR3 residues: CASSSGTRKYNEQFF. Written as DNA, the CDR3 is TGTGCCAGCAGCTCCGGGACACGAAAATACAATGAGCAGTTCTTC.

The CDR3 here is CAISEPTGGNQPQHF. The CDR3 region has the DNA TGTGCCATCAGTGAACCCACAGGGGGCAATCAGCCCCAGCATTTT. The chain is built from TRBV10-3 and TRBJ1-5; TRBD1 matches 7 bases. There are 15 residues in the CDR3. Trimming took 3 bases from V and 2 from J; bases not matched to a gene: 4. CDR1 ENHRY and CDR2 SYGVKD come from the germline V gene.

Points on this clone: A much bigger clone sits one base away, suggesting this may be a read error. The chain is built from TRBV19 and TRBJ1-1; 9 bases agree with TRBD1. Germline V lookup: CDR1 LNHDA, CDR2 SQIVND (reference sequence). V lost 10 bases to trimming and J lost 0 bases; unmatched junction nucleotides: 3. This CDR3 is built from 13 residues. The CDR3 coding sequence is TGTGCCACCGGGACAGGGATGAACACTGAAGCTTTCTTT. Protein: CATGTGMNTEAFF.

In DNA form, the CDR3 reads TGTGCCACCAGCAGTCCACTAGCAAATCAGCCCCAGCATTTT. Translation: CATSSPLANQPQHF. The chain links TRBV15 to TRBJ1-5, with unresolved D. The CDR3 runs 14 residues. Per germline, CDR1 LNHNV and CDR2 YYDKDF (reference sequence). Trimming took 3 bases from V and 4 from J, leaving 10 bases between them. The variable domain in full, with the rest retrieved from reference TRBV15 and TRBJ1-5, is DAMVIQNPRYQVTQFGKPVTLSCSQTLNHNVMYWYQQKSSQAPKLLFHYYDKDFNNEADTPDNFQSRRPNTSFCFLDIRSPGLGDTAMYLCATSSPLANQPQHFGDGTRLSIL.

A few counts support this clone. The chain links TRBV7-2 to TRBJ1-5, with a tentative D call TRBD1 (5 bases). The germline CDR1 and CDR2 sequences are SGHTA and FQGNSA. Trimming left V 4 bases short and J 4 bases short, with 8 bases between. This CDR3 has 13 residues. CDR3 in DNA: TGTGCCAGCAGCTGGACACAGAATCAGCCCCAGCATTTT. Protein sequence: CASSWTQNQPQHF.

The CDR3 nucleotides are TGTGCCAGCAGGTGGTCCATCGGGGGGGAGCAGTACTTC. Translating it yields CASRWSIGGEQYF. This chain uses TRBV2 with TRBJ2-7; 7 nucleotides align to TRBD2. The V and J ends lost 6 bases and 7 bases, in that order; junction bases with no gene match: 9. The V gene's germline CDR1 is SNHLY and CDR2 FYNNEI. The CDR3 loop spans 13 amino acids.

V and J are TRBV7-2 and TRBJ2-3; 8 bases are shared with TRBD1. V lost 5 bases, J lost 8 bases, and 12 bases stayed unmatched. This CDR3 is 15 amino acids long. The germline CDR1 and CDR2 sequences are SGHTA and FQGNSA. DNA of the CDR3: TGTGCCAGCAGCAGAACCCCAGGGGGCGGAGGTACGCAGTATTTT. This codes for CASSRTPGGGGTQYF. The full variable domain, completed using reference TRBV7-2 and TRBJ2-3, is GAGVSQSPSNKVTEKGKDVELRCDPISGHTALYWYRQSLGQGLEFLIYFQGNSAPDKSGLPSDRFSAERTGGSVSTLTIQRTQQEDSAVYLCASSRTPGGGGTQYFGPGTRLTVL.

This clone was seen only once. The chain recombines TRBV29-1 with TRBJ2-7, with 15 bases aligning to TRBD2. V was clipped by 0 bases and J by 0 bases; unmatched bases: 15. The CDR3 is 21 residues long. Per the germline V gene, CDR1 is SQVTM and CDR2 is ANQGSEA. CDR3: CSVEEVWGPGLAGGTSYEQYF. CDR3 DNA sequence: TGCAGCGTTGAAGAGGTGTGGGGACCGGGACTAGCGGGAGGTACCTCCTACGAGCAGTACTTC.

This clone was recorded once. The rearrangement joins TRBV10-1 to TRBJ2-3, with 7 positions matching TRBD2. The trim removed 5 bases at V and 8 bases at J, leaving 7 bases unmatched. The CDR3 runs to 13 residues. Germline V gene sequence: CDR1 WNHNN, CDR2 SYGVQD (reference sequence). The CDR3 nucleotides read TGCGCCAGCAGTCTAGCCGGGGAGGGTACGCAGTATTTT. Translated: CASSLAGEGTQYF.

The chain joins TRBV9 to TRBJ2-7; D gene uncertain. The CDR3 loop spans 15 amino acids. Trimming took off 1 base at V and 7 bases at J, with 18 bases between the two ends. Looked up from germline, CDR1 is SGDLS and CDR2 is YYNGEE. The CDR3 region has the DNA TGTGCCAGCAGCGTATCTCCAGGCTACCTCTGGGAGCAGTACTTC. This codes for CASSVSPGYLWEQYF.